This entry describes one T cell receptor beta chain. What it binds is not known. The data were obtained in a study of regulatory T cells in long-lasting Graves disease. Study results and limitations: Favoring TRBV28, TRBJ1-2 and TRBJ2-5 was a feature seen in persistent disease.

With iRepertoire HTBI primers and Arm-PCR of CDR3 regions, TCR beta libraries were built. TCRdb ran MiXCR on the multiplex PCR reads and lists one entry per CDR3 protein. Among about 540,000 distinct CDR3 sequences listed, around an eighth were seen once. Regarding time point: newly diagnosed GD, antithyroid drugs for less than 3 months. The TCR library was made from RNA that had been extracted from PBMCs in TRIzol. The CDR3 has 15 residues. Germline V gene lookup returns CDR1 DFQATT and CDR2 SNEGSKA (reference sequence). The trim removed 4 bases at V and 11 bases at J, leaving 15 bases unmatched. These records were also assigned to another study, of T cells in Graves' hyperthyroidism and ophthalmopathy. That study reports: Stable Graves' hyperthyroidism denoted no ophthalmopathy progression over 18 months. Patients showing uncontrolled infection, other autoimmune disease, pregnancy or lactation were ineligible.

The V call is TRBV20-1, the J call TRBJ2-3; TRBD2 matches at 10 bases. The sequence derives from a man aged 25-45 years with Graves disease. Sample: peripheral blood mononuclear cells (PBMCs), taken at new diagnosis, from a patient treated with antithyroid drugs. DNA for the CDR3: TGCAGTGCTACTCCCGCTTATCTAGCGGGAGTAGGGCAGTATTTT. Amino acids: CSATPAYLAGVGQYF.